This is a list of T cell receptor beta chains from one sample in a study of blood T cell repertoires in COVID-19. Clones were read by immunoSEQ multiplex PCR, and TCRdb kept only the in-frame ones, dropping some. The sample contains fewer than 200,000 clones, about three quarters of which appear only once. The specimen sequenced was peripheral blood. The receptors derive from a man aged 55 to 70 with acute or convalescent COVID-19. Both conserved end residues are part of each CDR3. Fields, in order: clone size, D gene, V gene, J gene, CDR3 protein, CDR3 DNA. D genes are given only for firm matches. A clone size is listed for some rows: how often the clone was seen (once, few, many), or a class if it is expanded.

-	-	TRBV5-1	TRBJ1-1	CASSLWAGNTEAFF	TGCGCCAGCAGCTTGTGGGCAGGGAACACTGAAGCTTTCTTT
-	-	TRBV10-3	TRBJ1-5	CAISESNNVEDQPQHF	TGTGCCATCAGTGAGTCGAATAACGTGGAGGATCAGCCCCAGCATTTT
-	TRBD2	TRBV4-1	TRBJ2-7	CASSAGSSGTYEQYF	TGCGCCAGCAGCGCGGGGTCTAGCGGGACCTACGAGCAGTACTTC
-	TRBD1	TRBV6-5	TRBJ1-2	CASRQGAKGYTF	TGTGCCAGCAGACAGGGGGCGAAAGGCTACACCTTC
-	TRBD2	TRBV12-3/TRBV12-4	TRBJ2-7	CASSPGGYEQYF	TGTGCCAGCAGCCCGGGGGGTTACGAGCAGTACTTC
once	TRBD2	TRBV11-2	TRBJ2-2	CASSSSSGGAIGELFF	TGTGCCAGCAGCTCGAGCAGCGGGGGGGCTATCGGGGAGCTGTTTTTT
-	-	TRBV10-3	TRBJ1-4	CATTLGGEKLFF	TGTGCCACGACATTGGGGGGTGAAAAACTGTTTTTT
-	TRBD1	TRBV28	TRBJ2-7	CASSLDRGRHEQYF	TGTGCCAGCAGCCTCGACAGGGGGAGACACGAGCAGTACTTC
-	TRBD1	TRBV5-1	TRBJ2-6	CASSSGTGDSYGANVLTF	TGCGCCAGCAGCTCCGGGACAGGGGACTCTTATGGGGCCAACGTCCTGACTTTC
-	TRBD1	TRBV9	TRBJ2-7	CASSVAIAETGKDEQYF	TGTGCCAGCAGCGTAGCTATTGCCGAGACAGGGAAAGACGAGCAGTACTTC
-	-	TRBV10-3	TRBJ1-2	CAITSPGYLSNYGYTF	TGTGCCATCACCTCGCCAGGGTACCTCTCAAACTATGGCTACACCTTC
-	-	TRBV7-9	TRBJ1-1	CASSLRENTEAFF	TGTGCCAGCAGCTTAAGAGAGAACACTGAAGCTTTCTTT
-	TRBD2	TRBV9	TRBJ2-7	CASSESGGSLGEQYF	TGTGCCAGCAGCGAGAGCGGGGGGTCTTTAGGGGAGCAGTACTTC
few	-	TRBV10-1	TRBJ2-7	CASSEWAGDVYEQYF	TGCGCCAGCAGTGAGTGGGCAGGGGACGTTTACGAGCAGTACTTC
-	-	TRBV5-4	TRBJ1-2	CASSSKSGFGSYGYTF	TGTGCCAGCAGCTCAAAATCAGGGTTCGGTTCCTATGGCTACACCTTC
-	-	TRBV30	TRBJ2-1	CAWSVWDTSKGEQFF	TGTGCCTGGAGTGTTTGGGACACCTCTAAGGGTGAGCAGTTCTTC
once	TRBD1	TRBV3-1/TRBV3-2	TRBJ2-7	CASSQVPGGTYEQYF	TGTGCCAGCAGCCAAGTCCCAGGGGGAACCTACGAGCAGTACTTC
-	-	TRBV30	TRBJ2-5	CAWIAGAGETQYF	TGTGCCTGGATAGCAGGGGCCGGGGAGACCCAGTACTTC
-	-	TRBV19	TRBJ2-7	CASSIAAPGGEQYF	TGTGCCAGTAGTATCGCCGCCCCGGGTGGCGAGCAGTACTTC
-	-	TRBV18	TRBJ2-7	CASSSTGTAYEQYF	TGTGCCAGCTCATCTACCGGGACTGCCTACGAGCAGTACTTC
-	-	TRBV27	TRBJ2-3	CASSLGGVGTDTQYF	TGTGCCAGCAGTTTAGGCGGGGTCGGCACAGATACGCAGTATTTT
few	-	TRBV4-3	TRBJ1-1	CASSQDTLPGRSGTEAFF	TGCGCCAGCAGCCAAGATACACTCCCAGGGAGGAGTGGCACTGAAGCTTTCTTT
-	TRBD1	TRBV11-1	TRBJ2-7	CASSRTGTGTYEQYF	TGTGCCAGCAGCCGGACCGGGACAGGGACCTACGAGCAGTACTTC
-	-	TRBV18	TRBJ1-3	CASSPGTQSGNTIYF	TGTGCCAGCTCACCGGGGACTCAGTCTGGAAACACCATATATTTT
-	TRBD2	TRBV11-3	TRBJ2-2	CASSLGGTSGTGELFF	TGTGCCAGCAGCCTTGGGGGGACTAGCGGGACCGGGGAGCTGTTTTTT
-	-	TRBV19	TRBJ1-1	CASQDPGGANTEAFF	TGTGCCAGTCAAGACCCGGGGGGGGCTAACACTGAAGCTTTCTTT
-	TRBD2	TRBV11-2	TRBJ2-7	CASSFSGGAYEQYF	TGTGCCAGCAGCTTCAGCGGGGGGGCCTACGAGCAGTACTTC
-	-	TRBV27	TRBJ1-1	CASRGPTENTEAFF	TGTGCCAGCAGAGGACCGACAGAGAACACTGAAGCTTTCTTT
-	TRBD2	TRBV5-1	TRBJ2-1	CASSLGSTSGGHNEQFF	TGCGCCAGCAGCTTGGGCTCCACTAGCGGGGGTCACAATGAGCAGTTCTTC
few	-	TRBV7-2	TRBJ1-5	CASSPRPGNQPQHF	TGTGCCAGCAGCCCTCGTCCCGGCAATCAGCCCCAGCATTTT
-	-	TRBV7-2	TRBJ1-4	CASSLSAGLGEKLFF	TGTGCCAGCAGCTTATCTGCAGGGTTGGGTGAAAAACTGTTTTTT
-	TRBD1	TRBV19	TRBJ1-1	CASSSKQGTEAFF	TGTGCCAGTAGTTCCAAACAGGGGACTGAAGCTTTCTTT
-	-	TRBV19	TRBJ2-5	CASSTQLDSLETQYF	TGTGCCAGTAGTACCCAACTCGACAGCCTAGAGACCCAGTACTTC
once	-	TRBV6-5	TRBJ2-1	CASRKPSNNEQFF	TGTGCCAGCAGAAAACCAAGCAACAATGAGCAGTTCTTC
-	TRBD1	TRBV14	TRBJ1-2	CASSPYGTGGYGYTF	TGTGCCAGCAGCCCTTACGGGACAGGGGGCTATGGCTACACCTTC
-	TRBD2	TRBV5-4	TRBJ2-2	CASSWAGGVNTGELFF	TGTGCCAGCAGCTGGGCGGGGGGAGTGAACACCGGGGAGCTGTTTTTT
-	-	TRBV27	TRBJ1-6	CASSLLAASVDNSPLHF	TGTGCCAGCAGTTTATTGGCTGCATCAGTTGATAATTCACCCCTCCACTTT
-	TRBD2	TRBV19	TRBJ2-2	CASSISQRGGTGELFF	TGTGCCAGTAGTATATCCCAGCGGGGTGGCACCGGGGAGCTGTTTTTT
many	-	TRBV19	TRBJ2-5	CASSMGLQETQYF	TGTGCCAGTAGTATGGGGCTCCAAGAGACCCAGTACTTC
few	TRBD1	TRBV6-5	TRBJ2-5	CASSYGTGIQTQYF	TGTGCCAGCAGTTACGGGACAGGGATCCAGACCCAGTACTTC
-	-	TRBV30	TRBJ2-5	CAWSFDSKQETQYF	TGTGCCTGGAGTTTCGACAGTAAGCAAGAGACCCAGTACTTC
-	-	TRBV21-1	TRBJ1-2	CASSKVGVIFGYTF	TGTGCCAGCAGCAAAGTAGGGGTGATTTTCGGCTACACCTTC
-	TRBD1	TRBV10-2	TRBJ1-3	CASRDRGSGNTIYF	TGCGCCAGCAGGGACAGGGGCTCTGGAAACACCATATATTTT
-	-	TRBV27	TRBJ1-5	CASRGIGISNQPQHF	TGTGCCAGCAGGGGGATCGGGATTAGCAATCAGCCCCAGCATTTT
once	-	TRBV7-3	TRBJ2-1	CASSLTNNEQFF	TGTGCCAGCAGCCTAACCAACAATGAGCAGTTCTTC
-	-	TRBV10-3	TRBJ2-5	CAISEGLQGTQYF	TGTGCCATCAGTGAGGGGCTCCAAGGGACCCAGTACTTC
many	-	TRBV5-1	TRBJ1-3	CASSPGAGNTIYF	TGCGCCAGCAGCCCTGGGGCCGGAAACACCATATATTTT
-	-	TRBV30	TRBJ2-3	CAWSQGGGTDTQYF	TGTGCCTGGAGTCAGGGTGGGGGCACAGATACGCAGTATTTT
-	-	TRBV6-5	TRBJ1-1	CASSYHIRANTEAFF	TGTGCCAGCAGTTACCATATCAGGGCGAACACTGAAGCTTTCTTT
-	-	TRBV3-1/TRBV3-2	TRBJ2-7	CASRQEGQGYSYEQYF	TGTGCCAGCAGACAAGAAGGTCAGGGGTATTCCTACGAGCAGTACTTC
few	TRBD1	TRBV7-3	TRBJ2-5	CASSPGQGRGETQYF	TGTGCCAGCAGCCCCGGACAGGGAAGAGGGGAGACCCAGTACTTC
once	TRBD2	TRBV29-1	TRBJ2-7	CSVEMASGAEYEQYF	TGCAGCGTTGAGATGGCTAGCGGGGCCGAGTACGAGCAGTACTTC
-	TRBD2	TRBV7-2	TRBJ2-1	CASSRGGSSYNEQFF	TGTGCCAGCAGCCGGGGGGGGAGCTCCTACAATGAGCAGTTCTTC
-	-	TRBV28	TRBJ1-2	CASSLTVASKLRDGYTF	TGTGCCAGCAGCCTGACAGTAGCTTCCAAGCTGAGAGATGGCTACACCTTC
-	TRBD1	TRBV29-1	TRBJ1-1	CSVQRGGVWNTEAFF	TGCAGCGTTCAAAGAGGGGGCGTTTGGAACACTGAAGCTTTCTTT
-	-	TRBV30	TRBJ2-3	CAWRYTDTQYF	TGTGCCTGGAGGTACACAGATACGCAGTATTTT
-	TRBD1	TRBV5-1	TRBJ1-5	CASSFQGADQPQHF	TGCGCCAGCAGCTTCCAGGGGGCGGATCAGCCCCAGCATTTT